The rows below give T cell receptor beta chains drawn from one sample of a study of molecular identifiers for immune sequencing clone quantification. TCRdb independently ran MiXCR on the PCR reads; one entry per CDR3 protein. The data show about 640,000 distinct CDR3 sequences, about 20% seen once. The sequenced material came from naive CD8+ T cells from blood, with Jurkat cell RNA spiked in. The source is a human donor in good health. Some libraries in this study had Jurkat cell RNA spiked in. The CDR3 runs from the conserved cysteine through the conserved F or W. D genes are given only for firm matches. The size of a clone is reported for some rows only, either as once, few or many, or as a class for expanded clones.

D gene,J gene,clone size,V gene,CDR3 DNA,CDR3 protein
TRBD1,TRBJ1-5,few,TRBV19,TGTGCCAGTACCCCGACAGGGGGCCCGTATCAGCCCCAGCATTTT,CASTPTGGPYQPQHF
TRBD2,TRBJ2-5,NA,TRBV12-3/TRBV12-4,TGTGCCAGCAGTCACCCAGCGGGGGGCCCAGAGACCCAGTACTTC,CASSHPAGGPETQYF
TRBD1,TRBJ2-1,NA,TRBV28,TGTGCCAGCAGAAAAACGGGACAGGGGCATGAGCAGTTCTTC,CASRKTGQGHEQFF
NA,TRBJ2-5,many,TRBV4-3,TGCGCCAGCAGCCAATGGGTAGGAGAGACCCAGTACTTC,CASSQWVGETQYF
TRBD1,TRBJ1-1,few,TRBV7-9,TGTGCCAGCAGCCTACGGACAGGGGCGAACACTGAAGCTTTCTTT,CASSLRTGANTEAFF
NA,TRBJ1-3,few,TRBV3-2,TGTGCCAGCCCCGTAGAGACTGGCATCCGAAACACCATATATTTT,CASPVETGIRNTIYF
NA,TRBJ2-3,many,TRBV20-1,TGCAGTGCCTATAACTCCGACAGCACAGATACGCAGTATTTT,CSAYNSDSTDTQYF
NA,TRBJ1-3,many,TRBV21-1,TGTGCCAGCACCCAAAGACAAAGGGTGATCAGTATAGTCATTGGAAACACCATATATTTT,CASTQRQRVISIVIGNTIYF
NA,TRBJ2-5,many,TRBV5-5,TGTGCCAGCAGCACGTGGACGGAAGAAGAGACCCAGTACTTC,CASSTWTEEETQYF
NA,TRBJ2-2,many,TRBV7-9,TGTGCCAGCAGCTCTCCGGGAACAACGAACACCGGGGAGCTGTTTTTT,CASSSPGTTNTGELFF
TRBD1,TRBJ2-2,many,TRBV28,TGTGCCAGCAGTTTATCCCTGCAGGGGGCGCGGACCGGGGAGCTGTTTTTT,CASSLSLQGARTGELFF
TRBD1,TRBJ2-1,few,TRBV12-3/TRBV12-4,TGTGCCAGCACCGAACTAACCGGGACAGGGGCTTACAATGAGCAGTTCTTC,CASTELTGTGAYNEQFF